This entry is about one T cell receptor beta chain. The data are from a study of blood T cell repertoires in COVID-19. Study summary: Samples of COVID-19 (acute and convalescent) were obtained from the United States, Italy and Spain.

The CDR3 length is 18 residues. Looked up from germline, CDR1 is SGHVS and CDR2 is FNYEAQ. V was clipped by 0 bases and J by 3 bases, with 20 bases between them. TCRdb keeps only in-frame clones here, not all; method: immunoSEQ multiplex PCR. This table holds 100,000 to 150,000 clones, 75% to 90% found once. Input material: peripheral blood. The chain carries TRBV7-6 and TRBJ1-1, with D perhaps matching TRBD1 (5 bases). The TCR originated in a man aged 50 to 59 with active or convalescent COVID-19. The CDR3 loop is CASSLAVLGGLIDTEAFF. The CDR3 DNA is TGTGCCAGCAGCTTAGCGGTACTCGGGGGATTAATCGACACTGAAGCTTTCTTT.